The 10 T cell receptor beta chains below all came from one sample that was sequenced in a study of cytomegalovirus exposure and HLA in healthy donors. The PCR made use of 60 Vbeta and 13 Jbeta primers. Profiled with immunoSEQ multiplex PCR; TCRdb holds only in-frame clones, not every one. The sample consists of roughly 120,000 clones, about 85% of them appearing once. Sequenced material: PBMCs. These receptors were collected from a man in his fifties in good health and CMV-seronegative.

This clone has a single count. The chain recombines TRBV4-1 with TRBJ2-1, with TRBD1 as a possible D gene (5 bases). Looked up from germline, CDR1 is MGHRA and CDR2 is YSYEKL. V was pared by 0 bases and J by 2 bases, with 11 bases between. The CDR3 is made up of 16 amino acids. The CDR3 sequence: CASSQDFGATYNEQFF. The CDR3 DNA reads as TGCGCCAGCAGCCAAGATTTTGGGGCGACCTACAATGAGCAGTTCTTC.

This clone was seen just once. J is TRBJ1-1 and V is TRBV30; 7 bases line up with TRBD1. Germline assignment: CDR1 GTSNPN and CDR2 SVGIG (reference sequence). V shed 0 bases and J 0 bases; nucleotides not matched to a gene: 16. The CDR3 runs to 19 residues. The CDR3 region has the DNA TGTGCCTGGAGTGTACTCTATGGCTCGGGACAGATCATGAACACTGAAGCTTTCTTT. This translates into CAWSVLYGSGQIMNTEAFF.

The CDR3 loop reads CASSFLGQGNEKLFF. DNA for the CDR3: TGTGCCAGCAGTTTTTTGGGACAGGGGAATGAAAAACTGTTTTTT. This chain links TRBV27 with TRBJ1-4; 10 nucleotides align to TRBD1. CDR1 and CDR2 (germline): MNHEY, SMNVEV (reference sequence). This CDR3 is 15 amino acids long. V was clipped by 3 bases and J by 5 bases; unmatched bases: 3.

The chain links TRBV30 to TRBJ2-3; D is ambiguous. This CDR3 contains 11 residues. Germline loops: CDR1 GTSNPN, CDR2 SVGIG (reference sequence). Trimming cost V 2 bases and J 7 bases, with 7 bases left between them. The CDR3 bases are TGTGCCTGGAGTAATAGAAATACGCAGTATTTT. It specifies CAWSNRNTQYF.

The chain recombines TRBV7-2 with TRBJ2-1; D not resolved. The germline gives CDR1 SGHTA, CDR2 FQGNSA. The CDR3 length is 15 residues. The V gene lost 4 bases and the J gene lost 3 bases, with 13 bases spanning the gap. The CDR3 protein is CASSSHPRLYNEQFF. The CDR3 DNA sequence: TGTGCCAGCAGCTCCCACCCCAGGCTCTACAATGAGCAGTTCTTC.

V gene TRBV19 combines with J gene TRBJ1-5; 8 bases align to TRBD1. V trimming: 10 bases; J trimming: 3 bases; junction bases outside the gene matches: 11. CDR1 and CDR2 (germline): LNHDA, SQIVND (reference sequence). The CDR3 has 15 residues. The CDR3 DNA follows: TGTGCCACCCGGCAGGGGGCGGGGAACAATCAGCCCCAGCATTTT. Translated: CATRQGAGNNQPQHF. The whole variable domain, filled in from reference TRBV19 and TRBJ1-5, reads DGGITQSPKYLFRKEGQNVTLSCEQNLNHDAMYWYRQDPGQGLRLIYYSQIVNDFQKGDIAEGYSVSREKKESFPLTVTSAQKNPTAFYLCATRQGAGNNQPQHFGDGTRLSIL.

The genes are TRBV30 and TRBJ1-1, with D unresolved. Germline V lookup: CDR1 GTSNPN, CDR2 SVGIG (reference sequence). CDR3 length equals 12 residues. Trimming removed 2 bases from V and 4 bases from J, with 8 bases in between. CDR3 sequence: CAWSLRSTEAFF. As DNA, the CDR3 is TGTGCCTGGAGTTTGAGGTCCACTGAAGCTTTCTTT.

This chain connects TRBV28 to TRBJ2-7, with 13 nucleotides matching TRBD2. Germline V gene lookup returns CDR1 MDHEN and CDR2 SYDVKM. The CDR3 is made up of 17 amino acids. V trimming: 3 bases; J trimming: 3 bases; junction bases outside the gene matches: 8. CDR3 sequence (DNA): TGTGCCAGCAGTTTTGGTGGGACTAGCGGGACCAACTACGAGCAGTACTTC. This gives the protein CASSFGGTSGTNYEQYF.

The chain couples TRBV5-4 to TRBJ2-6; D remains ambiguous. This CDR3 contains 15 residues. Germline V gene sequence: CDR1 SGHNT, CDR2 YYREEE (reference sequence). With 1 base removed from V and 0 bases from J, the gap between germline ends came to 5 bases. The CDR3 sequence is CASSLPISGANVLTF. For the CDR3, the DNA is TGTGCCAGCAGCTTGCCTATCTCTGGGGCCAACGTCCTGACTTTC.

The gene calls are TRBV5-4 and TRBJ1-1, with a tentative D call TRBD1 (6 bases). The CDR3 is 16 residues long. The germline CDR1 and CDR2 sequences are SGHNT and YYREEE (reference sequence). V shed 5 bases and J shed 7 bases, with 24 bases lying between them. In nucleotides, the CDR3 is TGTGCCAGCAGACCCGATGGAGGGGGGGTAAGGAGTGAAGCTTTCTTT. Encoded protein: CASRPDGGGVRSEAFF.